This T cell receptor beta chain derives from a study of T cells in Graves' hyperthyroidism and ophthalmopathy. The V gene end was trimmed by 3 bases and the J gene end by 4 bases; junction bases not matched to a gene: 6. Looked up from germline, CDR1 is SGHDT and CDR2 is YYEEEE. The CDR3 consists of 14 residues. Regions amplified from RNA transcripts were the TCR beta CDR3 regions. The TCR CDR3 was amplified in a first-round RT-PCR using the HTBI primer set. TCRdb re-derived calls from the multiplex PCR reads in MiXCR, one entry per CDR3 protein. This table holds a few hundred thousand distinct CDR3 sequences, around 13% found once.

The clonotype comes from a woman under 30 with Graves' hyperthyroidism. Sequenced material: blood. The chain carries TRBV5-6 and TRBJ1-2; TRBD1 matches at 7 bases. This CDR3 reads CASSSIGTVYGYTF. DNA for the CDR3: TGTGCCAGCAGCTCGATCGGGACAGTCTATGGCTACACCTTC.